The 12 T cell receptor beta chains in this list originate from one sample, sequenced in a study of siplizumab effects on memory and regulatory T cells. This table comes from immunoSEQ multiplex PCR, and its TCRdb copy is limited to in-frame clones, with some not included. The data hold 90,000 to 150,000 clones, with just over 90% observed a single time. Sequencing was carried out using non-Treg CD4+ T cells sorted from blood. These receptors were taken from a human donor in good health.

A word on this clone: The same CDR3 arises from other DNA sequences in this sample as well. J is TRBJ2-3 and V is TRBV5-1, with D perhaps TRBD2 (5 bases). Germline CDR1 and CDR2: SGHRS and YFSETQ. Trimming shortened V by 0 bases and J by 5 bases, and 10 bases separated the two germline ends. The CDR3 loop spans 14 amino acids. The CDR3 is CASSLGTEGDTQYF. The DNA of the CDR3 is TGCGCCAGCAGCTTGGGGACCGAGGGAGATACGCAGTATTTT.

The J gene is TRBJ1-4, the V gene TRBV19, with 7 bases lining up with TRBD1. CDR1 is LNHDA and CDR2 is SQIVND in the germline V gene (reference sequence). V trimming: 3 bases; J trimming: 6 bases; junction bases outside the gene matches: 7. The CDR3 extends over 15 amino acids. The CDR3 DNA sequence: TGTGCCAGTAGTATCGGACAGGCAGGGTATGAAAAACTGTTTTTT. Its protein product is CASSIGQAGYEKLFF.

This chain uses TRBV19 with TRBJ2-1; 8 bases are shared with TRBD2. Trimming took 6 bases from V and 6 from J; bases not matched to a gene: 13. Germline loops: CDR1 LNHDA, CDR2 SQIVND (reference sequence). This CDR3 comprises 16 residues. Here the CDR3 DNA reads TGTGCCAGTAGCGGTCGGGGCGGGGGGTCGAGCAATGAGCAGTTCTTC. It yields the protein CASSGRGGGSSNEQFF.

The rearrangement joins TRBV6-1 to TRBJ1-3; D gene unclear. Trimming took off 4 bases at V and 4 bases at J, with 8 bases between the two ends. The CDR3 contains 13 residues. Looked up from germline, CDR1 is MNHNS and CDR2 is SASEGT. In DNA form, the CDR3 reads TGTGCCAGCAGTGTGACACACGGAAACACCATATATTTT. Translation gives CASSVTHGNTIYF.

The rearrangement links TRBV2 to TRBJ2-7; a weak D match, TRBD1 (6 bases). V was cut by 5 bases and J by 5 bases, with 16 bases left in between. Germline V gives CDR1 SNHLY, CDR2 FYNNEI. This CDR3 has 14 residues. The CDR3 nucleotides are TGTGCCAGCAGTCGAGGCAGGGGACCGGACGAGCAGTACTTC. Translating gives CASSRGRGPDEQYF.

This clone has a handful of counts. The J gene is TRBJ1-6, the V gene TRBV4-2, with TRBD1 identical over 11 bases. J gave up 10 bases and V 2 bases, and 7 bases lay outside the gene matches. CDR1 is LGHNA, CDR2 YNFKEQ, per germline. CDR3 length equals 16 residues. Written as DNA, the CDR3 is TGTGCCAGCAGCCAATCTGGACAGGGGGCAGGGTCACCCCTCCACTTT. Translation gives CASSQSGQGAGSPLHF.

This chain connects TRBV12-2 to TRBJ1-5. TRBV12-2 is tagged as a pseudogene. The CDR3 contains 16 residues. CDR3 amino acids: CASRSDRWRLGQPQHF. CDR3 in DNA: TGTGCAAGTCGCTCCGATAGGTGGAGGTTAGGTCAGCCCCAGCATTTT.

The rearrangement uses TRBV4-1 and TRBJ2-5, with 10 bases that match TRBD2. V shed 0 bases, J shed 4 bases, and the junction held 8 bases outside the gene matches. CDR3 length: 17 amino acids. Germline V CDR1 and CDR2: MGHRA, YSYEKL. The CDR3 is CASSQDEKRGGIETQYF. The CDR3 region has the DNA TGCGCCAGCAGCCAAGATGAGAAGCGGGGGGGCATAGAGACCCAGTACTTC.

The rearrangement uses TRBV6-1 and TRBJ1-4; the D gene is possibly TRBD1 (6 bases). The ends were cut back, 7 bases at V and 4 bases at J, with 13 bases in the middle. Germline CDR1 reads MNHNS; CDR2 reads SASEGT. The CDR3 sequence is 14 residues long. CDR3 nucleotide sequence: TGTGCCAGCAAATGGGACATAATTAATGAAAAACTGTTTTTT. The encoded protein is CASKWDIINEKLFF.

The gene calls are TRBV5-4 and TRBJ1-2, with D tentatively TRBD1 (6 bases). This CDR3 is built from 13 residues. V lost 2 bases and J 5 bases, leaving 10 bases between the germline ends. The germline gives CDR1 SGHNT, CDR2 YYREEE (reference sequence). CDR3 bases: TGTGCCAGCAGCTTCGGACAGTCGTATGGCTACACCTTC. Its protein product is CASSFGQSYGYTF.

The chain employs TRBV28 and TRBJ1-1; D ambiguous. The length of the CDR3 is 15 residues. V was trimmed by 1 base and J by 1 base, leaving 10 bases between them. The V gene's germline CDR1 is MDHEN and CDR2 SYDVKM. In DNA form, the CDR3 reads TGTGCCAGCAGTTTATCCCCCCCTAAGAACACTGAAGCTTTCTTT. Its translation is CASSLSPPKNTEAFF. Together with reference TRBV28 and TRBJ1-1, the CDR3 gives the full variable domain: DVKVTQSSRYLVKRTGEKVFLECVQDMDHENMFWYRQDPGLGLRLIYFSYDVKMKEKGDIPEGYSVSREKKERFSLILESASTNQTSMYLCASSLSPPKNTEAFFGQGTRLTVV.

The V call is TRBV27, the J call TRBJ2-1; 10 bases fit TRBD2. The CDR3 loop spans 18 amino acids. Germline CDR1 reads MNHEY; CDR2 reads SMNVEV (reference sequence). The V segment lost 10 bases and the J segment 7 bases; nucleotides outside the gene matches: 22. Written as DNA, the CDR3 is TGTGCCATCCGGGGAGCGGGGGGGCAAACGGCCTCTCAAAATGAGCAGTTCTTC. Translated, it gives CAIRGAGGQTASQNEQFF.